One sample yielded the 17 T cell receptor beta chains listed below, sequenced in a study of cytomegalovirus exposure and HLA in healthy donors. Assay: immunoSEQ multiplex PCR; the TCRdb copy retains only in-frame clones and omits some. The table has about 110,000 clones, around 95% seen once; the top ten hold 0.65% to 0.7%. The specimen was PBMCs. The receptors originated from a woman aged 18-30 years in good health and CMV-seronegative.

The chain links TRBV18 to TRBJ1-1, with 7 bases matching TRBD1. There are 14 residues in the CDR3. Germline-derived CDR1 and CDR2 are KGHSH and LQKENI. The V and J ends lost 5 bases and 9 bases, in that order; junction bases with no gene match: 12. The CDR3 bases are TGTGCCAGCTCAGTAACGCAAACAGGGGATAAAGCTTTCTTT. Residues: CASSVTQTGDKAFF.

The rearrangement joins TRBV11-1 to TRBJ2-5; no reliable D call. The germline gives CDR1 SGHAT, CDR2 FQDESV (reference sequence). The CDR3 has 14 amino acids. Trimming stripped 0 bases from V and 0 bases from J, with 5 bases between. As DNA, the CDR3 is TGTGCCAGCAGCTTAGCCAGGAACCAAGAGACCCAGTACTTC. Its protein is CASSLARNQETQYF. The variable domain in full, with the rest retrieved from reference TRBV11-1 and TRBJ2-5, is EAEVAQSPRYKITEKSQAVAFWCDPISGHATLYWYRQILGQGPELLVQFQDESVVDDSQLPKDRFSAERLKGVDSTLKIQPAELGDSAMYLCASSLARNQETQYFGPGTRLLVL.

V is TRBV2 and J is TRBJ1-2; 7 nucleotides align to TRBD1. Trimming cost V 0 bases and J 4 bases; bases outside gene matches: 20. Germline-derived CDR1 and CDR2 are SNHLY and FYNNEI. There are 20 residues in the CDR3. CDR3 residues: CASSEARGTFMRGPGYGYTF. The CDR3 DNA is TGTGCCAGCAGTGAAGCGCGCGGGACCTTTATGAGGGGGCCGGGCTATGGCTACACCTTC.

The chain is built from TRBV2 and TRBJ1-2; TRBD1 matches 10 bases. The CDR3 sequence is 17 residues long. Germline V gene data show CDR1 as SNHLY and CDR2 as FYNNEI. The V and J ends lost 0 bases and 2 bases, in that order; junction bases with no gene match: 6. The CDR3 reads CASSEAGLDRGNYGYTF. CDR3 coding DNA: TGTGCCAGCAGTGAAGCGGGGCTGGACAGGGGGAACTATGGCTACACCTTC.

The chain joins TRBV11-3 to TRBJ2-2, with TRBD1 identical over 7 bases. Germline values: CDR1 SGHNT, CDR2 YENEEA. V trimming: 3 bases; J trimming: 0 bases; junction bases outside the gene matches: 1. CDR3 length: 15 amino acids. CDR3 residues: CASSFGTANTGELFF. CDR3 DNA: TGTGCCAGCAGCTTCGGGACAGCGAACACCGGGGAGCTGTTTTTT.

The rearrangement joins TRBV7-6 to TRBJ2-7, with 9 bases identical to TRBD1. The CDR3 contains 14 residues. Trimming at V came to 5 bases and at J to 5 bases, leaving 7 bases not matched to a gene. Germline V gives CDR1 SGHVS, CDR2 FNYEAQ. The DNA for the CDR3 is TGTGCCAGCAGCCGACAGGGGGTGGGGAACGAGCAGTACTTC. It is translated as CASSRQGVGNEQYF.

The gene calls are TRBV4-3 and TRBJ1-4; the D gene is possibly TRBD1 (6 bases). The CDR3 extends over 17 amino acids. Germline loops: CDR1 LGHNA, CDR2 YSLEER. The V end was cut by 0 bases, the J end by 8 bases, with 19 bases between. This chain's CDR3 is CASSQEVLAQGTEKLFF. For the CDR3, the DNA is TGCGCCAGCAGCCAAGAGGTTTTAGCACAGGGCACAGAAAAACTGTTTTTT.

J is TRBJ2-2 and V is TRBV2; 7 bases fit TRBD2. CDR1 is SNHLY, CDR2 FYNNEI, per germline. Losses at the gene ends were 6 bases for V and 3 bases for J; bases not matched to a gene: 4. CDR3 length equals 14 residues. In nucleotides, the CDR3 is TGTGCCAGCAGGGGCGGGGGTCACACCGGGGAGCTGTTTTTT. Protein sequence: CASRGGGHTGELFF.

The J gene is TRBJ2-7, the V gene TRBV5-1, with a tentative D call TRBD2 (5 bases). CDR1 SGHRS and CDR2 YFSETQ come from the germline V gene. The CDR3 has 13 amino acids. V lost 0 bases and J 2 bases, leaving 6 bases between the germline ends. This CDR3 reads CASSLGLPYEQYF. CDR3 DNA sequence: TGCGCCAGCAGCTTGGGACTACCCTACGAGCAGTACTTC.

J is TRBJ1-1 and V is TRBV6-1; D may be TRBD1 (5 bases). The CDR3 totals 13 residues. V gave up 4 bases and J gave up 0 bases, with 6 bases separating them. Germline values: CDR1 MNHNS, CDR2 SASEGT. The CDR3 nucleotides read TGTGCCAGCAGTGGACAGTTGAACACTGAAGCTTTCTTT. It translates to CASSGQLNTEAFF.

The chain carries TRBV28 and TRBJ1-4; tentative D call: TRBD1 (6 bases). Trimming left V 6 bases short and J 0 bases short, with 14 bases between. The CDR3 is 16 amino acids. Looked up from germline, CDR1 is MDHEN and CDR2 is SYDVKM. CDR3 sequence (DNA): TGTGCCAGCAGGGGGGGGGCCTTTGCAACTAATGAAAAACTGTTTTTT. Protein product: CASRGGAFATNEKLFF.

The V gene is TRBV7-9, the J gene TRBJ2-3; 7 bases are shared with TRBD1. Trimming cost V 6 bases and J 2 bases; bases outside gene matches: 8. The CDR3 loop spans 15 amino acids. The germline gives CDR1 SEHNR, CDR2 FQNEAQ (reference sequence). The CDR3 nucleotides are TGTGCCAGCAGACAGGGACAGACCTACACAGATACGCAGTATTTT. Translated: CASRQGQTYTDTQYF.

CDR3 protein: CASSSLAGGPDTQYF. The CDR3, as DNA: TGTGCCAGCAGTTCCCTAGCGGGGGGGCCAGATACGCAGTATTTT. The V gene is TRBV28, the J gene TRBJ2-3, with 12 bases aligning to TRBD2. After removal of 4 bases from V and 4 bases from J, the junction contained 3 bases not matched to a gene. The CDR3 spans 15 residues. The germline V gene encodes CDR1 MDHEN and CDR2 SYDVKM.

The chain couples TRBV14 to TRBJ1-2; D possibly corresponds to TRBD1 (5 bases). Germline lookup yields CDR1 SGHDN and CDR2 FVKESK. V dropped 4 bases and J dropped 4 bases, with 13 bases sitting between them. The CDR3 contains 14 residues. CDR3 in amino acids: CASSLPGIRYGYTF. CDR3 DNA: TGTGCCAGCAGCCTTCCAGGGATTCGCTATGGCTACACCTTC.

This chain uses TRBV28 with TRBJ2-5, with TRBD1 matching 8 bases. The V and J ends lost 4 bases and 5 bases, in that order; junction bases with no gene match: 6. This CDR3 is 14 amino acids long. The germline CDR1 and CDR2 sequences are MDHEN and SYDVKM. The CDR3 DNA is TGTGCCAGCAGTTACAGGGGGGCTAGGGAGACCCAGTACTTC. Translated: CASSYRGARETQYF.

The rearrangement joins TRBV5-4 to TRBJ1-2; a weak D match, TRBD1 (6 bases). V lost 4 bases and J 4 bases, leaving 20 bases between the germline ends. Germline assignment: CDR1 SGHNT and CDR2 YYREEE (reference sequence). This CDR3 is 16 amino acids long. CDR3 bases: TGTGCCAGCAGCCCATCCTCAGGGACACAACTCTATGGCTACACCTTC. It codes for CASSPSSGTQLYGYTF.

This clone has just one count. This chain uses TRBV6-5 with TRBJ1-3; 7 bases are a match to TRBD1. The CDR3 totals 16 residues. J was trimmed by 0 bases and V by 2 bases; bases with no gene match: 4. CDR1 is MNHEY, CDR2 SVGAGI, per germline. This CDR3 is CASSYRAGGSGNTIYF. For the CDR3, the DNA is TGTGCCAGCAGTTACCGAGCAGGGGGCTCTGGAAACACCATATATTTT.